The source of this TCR beta chain is a study of blood T cell repertoires in COVID-19. CDR3 length equals 16 residues. Per germline, CDR1 MDHEN and CDR2 SYDVKM. V gave up 3 bases and J gave up 3 bases; unmatched junction bases: 6. Clones were read by immunoSEQ multiplex PCR, and TCRdb kept only the in-frame ones, dropping some. The table has approximately 130,000 clones, 80% to 90% seen once. This chain links TRBV28 with TRBJ1-5, with 9 bases identical to TRBD1. Material: peripheral blood. The source of this sequence is a man between 65 and 85 years old with active or convalescent COVID-19. In DNA form, the CDR3 reads TGTGCCAGCAGTTTGGCGACAGGGGGTCCCAATCAGCCCCAGCATTTT. The encoded protein is CASSLATGGPNQPQHF. The full variable domain, with the rest looked up from reference TRBV28 and TRBJ1-5, is DVKVTQSSRYLVKRTGEKVFLECVQDMDHENMFWYRQDPGLGLRLIYFSYDVKMKEKGDIPEGYSVSREKKERFSLILESASTNQTSMYLCASSLATGGPNQPQHFGDGTRLSIL.